This is a list of T cell receptor beta chains from one sample in a study of OX40 agonist ivuxolimab in advanced cancers. TCRdb's table, derived via immunoSEQ multiplex PCR, lists solely in-frame clones and lacks some. Among tens of thousands of clones listed, 70% to 90% were seen once. The sequencing used CD4+ or CD8+ T cells sorted from blood, collected in a trial of the OX40 agonist ivuxolimab. These receptors originate from an adult with an advanced solid tumor such as melanoma, head and neck, liver or kidney cancer. CDR3s include the opening cysteine and the closing phenylalanine or tryptophan. D genes are given only for firm matches.

v_call: TRBV9
j_call: TRBJ1-1
d_call: TRBD1
cdr3_nt: TGTGCCAGTGCCCTTGACGGGACAGCAATCAGTGAAGCTTTCTTT
cdr3_aa: CASALDGTAISEAFF

v_call: TRBV10-3
j_call: TRBJ2-1
d_call: NA
cdr3_nt: TGTGCCATCAGTGAGTCGGGTAGCTTGGGTGAGCAGTTCTTC
cdr3_aa: CAISESGSLGEQFF

v_call: TRBV9
j_call: TRBJ2-2
d_call: TRBD1
cdr3_nt: TGTGCCAGCAGCCCTAGGACAGGGGCAAACACCGGGGAGCTGTTTTTT
cdr3_aa: CASSPRTGANTGELFF

v_call: TRBV30
j_call: TRBJ1-3
d_call: NA
cdr3_nt: TGTGCCTGGTCTACTACAGGGAACTCTGGAAACACCATATATTTT
cdr3_aa: CAWSTTGNSGNTIYF

v_call: TRBV2
j_call: TRBJ1-2
d_call: NA
cdr3_nt: TGTGCCATCGTAAGGGGCTATGGCTACACCTTC
cdr3_aa: CAIVRGYGYTF

v_call: TRBV2
j_call: TRBJ2-7
d_call: NA
cdr3_nt: TGTGCCAGCACCGGGGCAGGGGGGACCTACGAGCAGTACTTC
cdr3_aa: CASTGAGGTYEQYF

v_call: TRBV19
j_call: TRBJ2-1
d_call: TRBD2
cdr3_nt: TGTGCCAGTAGCCCTAGCGGGGGGGGCAATGAGCAGTTCTTC
cdr3_aa: CASSPSGGGNEQFF

v_call: TRBV4-2
j_call: TRBJ2-3
d_call: NA
cdr3_nt: TGTGCCAGCAGCCCTAGGACTGGAGATACGCAGTATTTT
cdr3_aa: CASSPRTGDTQYF

v_call: TRBV10-3
j_call: TRBJ1-3
d_call: TRBD1
cdr3_nt: TGTGCCATCACCGCAACTGGACAGGGCTCTGGAAACACCATATATTTT
cdr3_aa: CAITATGQGSGNTIYF

v_call: TRBV10-3
j_call: TRBJ2-5
d_call: TRBD2
cdr3_nt: TGTGCCATCAGTCCCATGACGGGACTAGCGAGAGAGACCCAGTACTTC
cdr3_aa: CAISPMTGLARETQYF

v_call: TRBV5-4
j_call: TRBJ1-6
d_call: NA
cdr3_nt: TGTGCCAGCAGCCCGGCTGAAAGGGGCGATTCACCCCTCCACTTT
cdr3_aa: CASSPAERGDSPLHF

v_call: TRBV28
j_call: TRBJ2-4
d_call: TRBD2
cdr3_nt: TGTGCCAGCAGTTTACGACCGGGACTAGCGGGAGCTGTAAACATTCAGTACTTC
cdr3_aa: CASSLRPGLAGAVNIQYF

v_call: TRBV5-1
j_call: TRBJ2-7
d_call: TRBD1
cdr3_nt: TGCGCCAGCAGCCCCGGACAGGGAGCCTACGAGCAGTACTTC
cdr3_aa: CASSPGQGAYEQYF

v_call: TRBV4-1
j_call: TRBJ1-4
d_call: TRBD1
cdr3_nt: TGCGCCAGCAGCCGAGGACAGGGTGGAGGGGCTAATGAAAAACTGTTTTTT
cdr3_aa: CASSRGQGGGANEKLFF

v_call: TRBV2
j_call: TRBJ2-7
d_call: NA
cdr3_nt: TGTGCCAGCAACCGGGACACCTACGAGCAGTACTTC
cdr3_aa: CASNRDTYEQYF

v_call: TRBV6-5
j_call: TRBJ1-1
d_call: NA
cdr3_nt: TGTGCCAGCAGTTACTCGGCCCCGAACACTGAAGCTTTCTTT
cdr3_aa: CASSYSAPNTEAFF

v_call: TRBV7-8
j_call: TRBJ2-7
d_call: TRBD2
cdr3_nt: TGTGCCAGCAGCCACGCCCTAGCGGGAAGGGAGCAGTACTTC
cdr3_aa: CASSHALAGREQYF

v_call: TRBV7-2
j_call: TRBJ1-1
d_call: NA
cdr3_nt: TGTGCCAGCAGCTTAAGACGGACCCTCGAAGCTTTCTTT
cdr3_aa: CASSLRRTLEAFF

v_call: TRBV7-3
j_call: TRBJ2-6
d_call: NA
cdr3_nt: TGTGCCAGCAGCTTGACCAGCTCTGGGGCCAACGTCCTGACTTTC
cdr3_aa: CASSLTSSGANVLTF